The present T cell receptor beta chain was sequenced within a study of T-cell reconstitution after alpha-beta-depleted transplantation in children. Findings and limits, study-wide: At the one-year point after transplant, T-cell counts and TCRbeta diversity were found to come mostly from T cells that had been newly produced.

The TCRbeta library was prepared with unique molecular identifiers. TCRdb reprocessed the PCR reads with MiXCR, giving one entry per CDR3 protein. This table holds around 700,000 distinct CDR3 sequences, 13% found once. This CDR3 spans 13 amino acids. V was clipped by 3 bases and J by 2 bases, with 11 bases between them. Germline CDR1 DFQATT, CDR2 SNEGSKA (reference sequence). To note about this clonotype: The target antigen is unknown.

This clonotype originated in a girl aged 2-15 years with congenital amegakaryocytic thrombocytopenia, due to receive a stem cell transplant. The chain joins TRBV20-1 to TRBJ2-7; D may be TRBD1 (5 bases). Sequences were derived from PBMCs, sampled before TCRalphabeta/CD19-depleted stem cell transplant. Written as DNA, the CDR3 is TGCAGTGCTAGGGGGCAGGCCACCTACGAGCAGTACTTC. As protein: CSARGQATYEQYF.